This entry describes one TCR beta chain. This sample is drawn from a study of T cell changes during pregnancy in multiple sclerosis. This CDR3 has 13 residues. In germline, CDR1 is SQVTM, CDR2 ANQGSEA. The V gene end was trimmed by 6 bases and the J gene end by 1 base; junction bases not matched to a gene: 4. Generated by immunoSEQ multiplex PCR, the TCRdb table keeps only in-frame clones and is missing some. The sample shows under 110,000 clones, about 90% of them seen only once. The clonotype comes from a female donor with multiple sclerosis, enrolled in a pregnancy study. V is TRBV29-1 and J is TRBJ2-3; 7 bases align to TRBD1. The sequenced sample was peripheral blood, obtained before pregnancy. This chain's CDR3 is CSVVGQGTDTQYF. CDR3 in DNA: TGCAGCGTCGTTGGACAGGGCACAGATACGCAGTATTTT.